A single sample gave rise to the 9 T cell receptor beta chains below, sequenced in a study of T cells in Graves' hyperthyroidism and ophthalmopathy. What was amplified from RNA transcripts were TCR beta CDR3 regions. The HTBI set primed first-round TCR CDR3 RT-PCR. TCRdb analysed the multiplex PCR reads with MiXCR anew, one entry per CDR3 protein. The profile shows roughly 250,000 distinct CDR3 sequences, roughly 15% of them singletons. Specimen: blood. The receptors were gathered from a young woman with Graves' ophthalmopathy.

This clonotype was observed at least ten times. The rearrangement links TRBV18 to TRBJ2-7, with 8 positions matching TRBD1. Germline V gives CDR1 KGHSH, CDR2 LQKENI. J gave up 5 bases and V 4 bases, and 7 bases lay outside the gene matches. The CDR3 has 14 residues. CDR3 nucleotides: TGTGCCAGCTCACTAAAGACAGGGGAGGACGAGCAGTACTTC. It is translated as CASSLKTGEDEQYF.

Many counts were recorded for this clonotype. The CDR3 nucleotides are TGCAGCGTTGTAACAAGGACTAGCGGGAGCTCGACCTCCTACAATGAGCAGTTCTTC. It codes for CSVVTRTSGSSTSYNEQFF. The V gene is TRBV29-1, the J gene TRBJ2-1, with 13 bases matching TRBD2. With V trimmed by 4 bases and J by 0 bases, 12 bases remained unmatched. Germline CDR1 SQVTM, CDR2 ANQGSEA. The CDR3 extends over 19 amino acids.

This clonotype has ten or more counts. The genes are TRBV13 and TRBJ1-5; no reliable D call. Per the germline V gene, CDR1 is PRHDT and CDR2 is FYEKMQ (reference sequence). The length of the CDR3 is 15 residues. V lost 0 bases and J 0 bases, leaving 6 bases between the germline ends. The CDR3 region is CASSLGRNSNQPQHF. DNA of the CDR3: TGTGCCAGCAGCTTAGGACGGAATAGCAATCAGCCCCAGCATTTT.

This clonotype was seen many times. The chain recombines TRBV19 with TRBJ1-5; D may be TRBD1 (6 bases). The CDR3 spans 15 residues. The germline gives CDR1 LNHDA, CDR2 SQIVND (reference sequence). V was cut by 4 bases and J by 1 base, with 11 bases left in between. CDR3 loop: CASSKATGSNQPQHF. CDR3 nucleotide sequence: TGTGCCAGTAGTAAGGCGACAGGAAGCAATCAGCCCCAGCATTTT.

This rearrangement joins TRBV10-3 to TRBJ1-4; D is ambiguous. The CDR3 is made up of 16 amino acids. The V gene lost 0 bases and the J gene lost 3 bases, with 11 bases spanning the gap. The germline CDR1 and CDR2 sequences are ENHRY and SYGVKD. As DNA, the CDR3 is TGTGCCATCAGTGAGTCTTTGGCAGGCCCTAATGAAAAACTGTTTTTT. Translating it yields CAISESLAGPNEKLFF.

This chain links TRBV9 with TRBJ2-3; 7 nucleotides align to TRBD2. The J segment lost 2 bases and the V segment lost 5 bases, leaving 14 bases of the junction unmatched. This CDR3 contains 17 residues. CDR1 and CDR2 from the germline V gene are SGDLS and YYNGEE. In DNA, the CDR3 is TGTGCCAGCAGTAGAGAGGGCGGGAGTGGGTCCACAGATACGCAGTATTTT. Encoded protein: CASSREGGSGSTDTQYF.

This clonotype was observed many times. The J gene is TRBJ2-5, the V gene TRBV7-9; D is unclear. CDR1 and CDR2 (germline): SEHNR, FQNEAQ (reference sequence). This CDR3 spans 14 amino acids. Trimming stripped 2 bases from V and 4 bases from J, with 11 bases between. CDR3 protein: CASSLIPAPETQYF. CDR3 sequence (DNA): TGTGCCAGCAGCTTAATCCCGGCTCCAGAGACCCAGTACTTC.

The sample holds many counts of this clonotype. The gene calls are TRBV2 and TRBJ2-1; 11 positions match TRBD1. CDR1 and CDR2 from the germline V gene are SNHLY and FYNNEI. This CDR3 spans 15 amino acids. Unmatched junction bases numbered 10, after V lost 8 bases and J lost 7 bases. DNA for the CDR3: TGTGCCAGCTATAAATTCGGACAGGGGGCGAATGAGCAGTTCTTC. It yields the protein CASYKFGQGANEQFF.

This clonotype was detected only a few times. This rearrangement joins TRBV4-1 to TRBJ1-4; weak D call: TRBD1 (5 bases). The CDR3 sequence is 13 residues long. Germline V gene lookup returns CDR1 MGHRA and CDR2 YSYEKL. V gave up 3 bases and J gave up 8 bases, with 10 bases separating them. The CDR3 nucleotides are TGCGCCAGCAGCCACCCGGGACTGGAAAAACTGTTTTTT. This codes for CASSHPGLEKLFF.